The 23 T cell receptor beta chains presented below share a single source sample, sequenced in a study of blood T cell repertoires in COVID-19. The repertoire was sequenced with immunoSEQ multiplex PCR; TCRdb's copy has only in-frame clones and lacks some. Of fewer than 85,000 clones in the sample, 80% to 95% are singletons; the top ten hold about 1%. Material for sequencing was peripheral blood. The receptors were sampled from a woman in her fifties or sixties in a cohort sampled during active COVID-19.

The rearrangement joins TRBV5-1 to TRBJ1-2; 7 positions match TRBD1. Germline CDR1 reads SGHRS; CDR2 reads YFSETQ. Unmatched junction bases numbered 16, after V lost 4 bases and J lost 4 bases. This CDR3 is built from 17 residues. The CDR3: CASSPRAGTDYIYGYTF. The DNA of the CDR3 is TGCGCCAGCAGCCCGAGAGCCGGGACAGACTATATCTATGGCTACACCTTC.

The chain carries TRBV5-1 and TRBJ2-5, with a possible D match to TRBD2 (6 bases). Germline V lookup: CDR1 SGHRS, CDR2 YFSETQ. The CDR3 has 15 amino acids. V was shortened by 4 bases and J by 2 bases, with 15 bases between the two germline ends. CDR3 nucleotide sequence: TGCGCCAGCAGCCCAAGAGGGACTTCACAAGAGACCCAGTACTTC. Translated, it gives CASSPRGTSQETQYF.

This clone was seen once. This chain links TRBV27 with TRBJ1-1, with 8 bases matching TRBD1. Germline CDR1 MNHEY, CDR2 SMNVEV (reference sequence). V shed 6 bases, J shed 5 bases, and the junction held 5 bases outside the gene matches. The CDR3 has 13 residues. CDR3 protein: CASRSTGGTEAFF. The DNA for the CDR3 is TGTGCCAGCAGATCTACAGGGGGAACTGAAGCTTTCTTT.

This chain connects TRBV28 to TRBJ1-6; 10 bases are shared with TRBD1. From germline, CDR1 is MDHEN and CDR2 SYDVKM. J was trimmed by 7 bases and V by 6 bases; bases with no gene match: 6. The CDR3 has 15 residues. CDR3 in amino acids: CASRPETGGNSPLHF. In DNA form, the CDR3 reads TGTGCCAGCAGGCCCGAGACAGGGGGCAATTCACCCCTCCACTTT.

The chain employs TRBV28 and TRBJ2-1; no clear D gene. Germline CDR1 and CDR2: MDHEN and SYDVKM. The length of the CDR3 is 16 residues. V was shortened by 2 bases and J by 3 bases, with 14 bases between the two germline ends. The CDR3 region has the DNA TGTGCCAGCAGTTTAGTTCTCCTACAGAACTACAATGAGCAGTTCTTC. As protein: CASSLVLLQNYNEQFF.

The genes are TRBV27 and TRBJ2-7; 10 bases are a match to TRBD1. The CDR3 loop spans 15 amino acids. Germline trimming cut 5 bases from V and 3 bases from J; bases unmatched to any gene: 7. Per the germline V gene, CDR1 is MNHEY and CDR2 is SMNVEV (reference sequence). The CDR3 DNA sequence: TGTGCCAGCAGTGTAACCGGGACAGGGGACTACGAGCAGTACTTC. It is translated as CASSVTGTGDYEQYF.

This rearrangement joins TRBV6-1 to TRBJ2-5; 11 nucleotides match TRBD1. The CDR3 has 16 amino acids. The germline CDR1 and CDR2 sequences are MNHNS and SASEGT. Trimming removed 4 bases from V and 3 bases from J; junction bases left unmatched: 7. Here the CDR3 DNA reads TGTGCCAGCAGTGTACTTAGGGGACAGGGGGAAGAGACCCAGTACTTC. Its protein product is CASSVLRGQGEETQYF.

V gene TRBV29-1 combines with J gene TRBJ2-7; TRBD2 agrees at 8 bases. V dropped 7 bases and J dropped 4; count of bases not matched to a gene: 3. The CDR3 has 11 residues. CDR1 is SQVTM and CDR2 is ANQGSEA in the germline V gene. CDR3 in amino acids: CSAGGAYEQYF. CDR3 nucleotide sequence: TGCAGCGCCGGGGGGGCTTACGAGCAGTACTTC.

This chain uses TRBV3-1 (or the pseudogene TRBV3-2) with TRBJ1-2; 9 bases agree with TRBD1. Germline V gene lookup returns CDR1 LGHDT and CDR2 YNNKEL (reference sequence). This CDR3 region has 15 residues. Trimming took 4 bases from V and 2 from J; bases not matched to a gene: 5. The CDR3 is CASSPQTGGNYGYTF. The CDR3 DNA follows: TGTGCCAGCAGCCCTCAGACAGGGGGAAACTATGGCTACACCTTC.

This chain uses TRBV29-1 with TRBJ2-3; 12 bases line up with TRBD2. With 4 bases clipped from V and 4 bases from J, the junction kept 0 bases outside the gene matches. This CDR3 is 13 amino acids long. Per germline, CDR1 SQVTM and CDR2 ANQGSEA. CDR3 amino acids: CSVGLAGADTQYF. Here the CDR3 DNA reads TGCAGCGTTGGACTAGCGGGAGCAGATACGCAGTATTTT.

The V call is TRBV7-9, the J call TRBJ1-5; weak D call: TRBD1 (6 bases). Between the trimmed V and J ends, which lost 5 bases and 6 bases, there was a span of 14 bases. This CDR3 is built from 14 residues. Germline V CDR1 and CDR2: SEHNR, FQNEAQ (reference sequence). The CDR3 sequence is CASSPKGGGQPQHF. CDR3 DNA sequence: TGTGCCAGCAGCCCAAAGGGGGGGGGTCAGCCCCAGCATTTT.

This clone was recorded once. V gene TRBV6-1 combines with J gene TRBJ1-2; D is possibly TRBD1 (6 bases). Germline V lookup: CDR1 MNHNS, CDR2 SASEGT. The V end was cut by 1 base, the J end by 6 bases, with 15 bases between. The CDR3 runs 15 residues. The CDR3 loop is CASSEEILTGDGYTF. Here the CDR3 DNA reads TGTGCCAGCAGTGAAGAGATTTTGACAGGTGATGGCTACACCTTC.

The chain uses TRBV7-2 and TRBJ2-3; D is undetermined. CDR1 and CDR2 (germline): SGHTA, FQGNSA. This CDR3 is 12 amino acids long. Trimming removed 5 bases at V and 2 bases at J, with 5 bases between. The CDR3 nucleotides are TGTGCCAGCAGCACTTTCACAGATACGCAGTATTTT. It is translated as CASSTFTDTQYF.

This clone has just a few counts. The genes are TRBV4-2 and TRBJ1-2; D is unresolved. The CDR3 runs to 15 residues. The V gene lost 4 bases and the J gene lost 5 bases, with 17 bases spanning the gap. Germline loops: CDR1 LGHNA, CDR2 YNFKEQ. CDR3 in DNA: TGTGCCAGCAGCCCACGCGGAGACACTAGGTATGGCTACACCTTC. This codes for CASSPRGDTRYGYTF.

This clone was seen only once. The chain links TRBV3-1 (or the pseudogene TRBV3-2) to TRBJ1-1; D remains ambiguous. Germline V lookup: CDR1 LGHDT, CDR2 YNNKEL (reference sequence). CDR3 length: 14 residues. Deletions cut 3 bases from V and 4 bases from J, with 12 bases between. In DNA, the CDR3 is TGTGCCAGCAGCCAGGACTTCTCGGGCACTGAAGCTTTCTTT. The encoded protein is CASSQDFSGTEAFF.

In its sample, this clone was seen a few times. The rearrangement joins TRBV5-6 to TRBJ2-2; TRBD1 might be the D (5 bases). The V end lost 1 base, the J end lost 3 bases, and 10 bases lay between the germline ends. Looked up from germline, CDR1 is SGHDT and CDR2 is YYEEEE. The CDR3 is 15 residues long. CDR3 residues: CASSLQGWYTGELFF. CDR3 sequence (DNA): TGTGCCAGCAGCTTGCAGGGATGGTACACCGGGGAGCTGTTTTTT.

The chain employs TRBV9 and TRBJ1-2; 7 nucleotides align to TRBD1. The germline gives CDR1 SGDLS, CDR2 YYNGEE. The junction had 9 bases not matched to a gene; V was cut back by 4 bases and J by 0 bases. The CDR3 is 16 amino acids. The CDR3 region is CASSSRQGGSNYGYTF. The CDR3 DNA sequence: TGTGCCAGCAGCTCTCGACAGGGAGGTTCTAACTATGGCTACACCTTC.

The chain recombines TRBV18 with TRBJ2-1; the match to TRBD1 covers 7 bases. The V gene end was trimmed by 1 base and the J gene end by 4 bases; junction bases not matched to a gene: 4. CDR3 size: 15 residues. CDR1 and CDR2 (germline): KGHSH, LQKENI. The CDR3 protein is CASSPRQGVYNEQFF. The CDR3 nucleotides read TGTGCCAGCTCACCACGCCAGGGGGTTTACAATGAGCAGTTCTTC.

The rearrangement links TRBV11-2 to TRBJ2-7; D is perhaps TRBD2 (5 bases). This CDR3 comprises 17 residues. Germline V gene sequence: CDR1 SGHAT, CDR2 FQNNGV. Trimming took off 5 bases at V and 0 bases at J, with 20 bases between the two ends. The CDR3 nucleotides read TGTGCCAGCAGCCATCCACGGTCCCCGGGGAGCTCCTACGAGCAGTACTTC. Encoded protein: CASSHPRSPGSSYEQYF.

CDR3 sequence (DNA): TGTGCCAGTAGCCCCGGGACAGGGCTCTACCAAGAGACCCAGTACTTC. Translation: CASSPGTGLYQETQYF. The genes are TRBV19 and TRBJ2-5, with TRBD1 identical over 9 bases. V shed 6 bases and J 0 bases; nucleotides not matched to a gene: 8. The CDR3 is 16 amino acids. Germline-derived CDR1 and CDR2 are LNHDA and SQIVND (reference sequence).

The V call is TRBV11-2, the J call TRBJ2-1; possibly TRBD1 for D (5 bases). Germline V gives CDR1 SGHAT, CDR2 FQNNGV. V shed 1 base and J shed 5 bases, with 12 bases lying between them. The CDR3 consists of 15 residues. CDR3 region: CASSLGLGADNEQFF. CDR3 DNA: TGTGCCAGCAGCTTAGGTTTAGGGGCCGACAATGAGCAGTTCTTC. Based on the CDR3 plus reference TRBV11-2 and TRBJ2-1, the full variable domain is EAGVAQSPRYKIIEKRQSVAFWCNPISGHATLYWYQQILGQGPKLLIQFQNNGVVDDSQLPKDRFSAERLKGVDSTLKIQPAKLEDSAVYLCASSLGLGADNEQFFGPGTRLTVL.

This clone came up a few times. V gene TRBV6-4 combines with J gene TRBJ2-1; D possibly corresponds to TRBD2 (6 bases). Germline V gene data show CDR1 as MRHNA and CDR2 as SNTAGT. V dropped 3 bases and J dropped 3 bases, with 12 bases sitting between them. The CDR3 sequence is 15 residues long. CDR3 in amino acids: CASSEGDLSYNEQFF. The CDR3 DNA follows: TGTGCCAGCAGTGAGGGGGACTTAAGCTACAATGAGCAGTTCTTC.

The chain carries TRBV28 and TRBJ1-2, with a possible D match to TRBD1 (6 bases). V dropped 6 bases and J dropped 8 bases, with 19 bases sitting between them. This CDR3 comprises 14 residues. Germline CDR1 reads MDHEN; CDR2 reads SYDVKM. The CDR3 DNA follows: TGTGCCAGCAGGTACCCGGCAGGGGCGCAGGGCTACACCTTC. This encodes CASRYPAGAQGYTF.